Shown below are 19 T cell receptor beta chains from a single sample sequenced in a study of control samples from healthy donors and cancer patients. Data came from immunoSEQ multiplex PCR; TCRdb stores just in-frame clones and leaves some out. This repertoire shows about 50,000 clones, 85% to 95% found once; its top ten account for around 0.78%. The sequencing input was PBMCs. These receptors all come from a man aged 25-40 years with colorectal cancer.

The chain combines TRBV5-1 with TRBJ2-7; D gene ambiguous. The CDR3 contains 11 residues. Trimming took off 2 bases at V and 7 bases at J, with 7 bases between the two ends. Germline lookup yields CDR1 SGHRS and CDR2 YFSETQ. CDR3 nucleotide sequence: TGCGCCAGCAGCTTTGAGGCGGAGCAGTACTTC. This translates into CASSFEAEQYF. Together with reference TRBV5-1 and TRBJ2-7, the CDR3 gives the full variable domain: KAGVTQTPRYLIKTRGQQVTLSCSPISGHRSVSWYQQTPGQGLQFLFEYFSETQRNKGNFPGRFSGRQFSNSRSEMNVSTLELGDSALYLCASSFEAEQYFGPGTRLTVT.

V gene TRBV5-1 combines with J gene TRBJ2-1; possibly TRBD1 for D (6 bases). The CDR3 runs to 14 residues. The V end was cut by 2 bases, the J end by 8 bases, with 14 bases between. Germline loops: CDR1 SGHRS, CDR2 YFSETQ. CDR3: CASSFRRGGDEQFF. The DNA for the CDR3 is TGCGCCAGCAGCTTTCGTAGAGGGGGAGATGAGCAGTTCTTC.

The chain uses TRBV7-9 and TRBJ1-1; TRBD1 is a possible D gene (5 bases). The CDR3 covers 16 residues. V was shortened by 5 bases and J by 5 bases, with 21 bases between the two germline ends. Germline CDR1 and CDR2: SEHNR and FQNEAQ (reference sequence). The DNA for the CDR3 is TGTGCCAGCAGCACAGTGGAAGGGGCATTCTGGACTGAAGCTTTCTTT. This gives the protein CASSTVEGAFWTEAFF.

Comment on this clone: The same CDR3 also results from other DNA sequences found in this sample. The chain links TRBV20-1 to TRBJ1-2; D perhaps matches TRBD1 (5 bases). Germline V gene lookup returns CDR1 DFQATT and CDR2 SNEGSKA (reference sequence). V gave up 3 bases and J gave up 6 bases, with 8 bases separating them. CDR3 length: 11 residues. The CDR3 DNA reads as TGCAGTGCTAGGGAGGGGAATGGCTACACCTTC. This translates into CSAREGNGYTF.

V and J are TRBV7-9 and TRBJ1-6; 8 bases agree with TRBD1. From germline, CDR1 is SEHNR and CDR2 FQNEAQ (reference sequence). The CDR3 contains 15 residues. Unmatched junction bases numbered 7, after V lost 5 bases and J lost 7 bases. The CDR3 sequence: CASSVITGGNSPLHF. The CDR3 DNA reads as TGTGCCAGCAGCGTAATAACAGGGGGGAATTCACCCCTCCACTTT.

This rearrangement joins TRBV6-5 to TRBJ2-7; weak D call: TRBD1 (6 bases). Trimming removed 6 bases at V and 0 bases at J, with 12 bases between. The CDR3 consists of 14 residues. CDR1 is MNHEY, CDR2 SVGAGI, per germline. The CDR3 loop reads CASSDRMSSYEQYF. CDR3 nucleotide sequence: TGTGCCAGCAGCGACAGGATGAGCTCCTACGAGCAGTACTTC.

The CDR3: CASSQAIGGTGANVLTF. DNA for the CDR3: TGCGCCAGCAGCCAAGCCATCGGGGGCACTGGGGCCAACGTCCTGACTTTC. The chain employs TRBV4-1 and TRBJ2-6, with D perhaps matching TRBD1 or TRBD2 (6 bases each). V was pared by 1 base and J by 2 bases, with 12 bases between. The CDR3 sequence is 17 residues long. Germline V gene lookup returns CDR1 MGHRA and CDR2 YSYEKL.

DNA for the CDR3: TGTGCCAGCAGCGTACTCCGGGACAGGGGGGAGACCCAGTACTTC. As protein: CASSVLRDRGETQYF. The J gene is TRBJ2-5, the V gene TRBV5-5; TRBD1 aligns across 11 bases. Germline CDR1 reads SGHKS; CDR2 reads YYEKEE (reference sequence). The CDR3 covers 15 residues. V lost 4 bases to trimming and J lost 5 bases; unmatched junction nucleotides: 7. The whole variable domain, filled in from reference TRBV5-5 and TRBJ2-5, reads DAGVTQSPTHLIKTRGQQVTLRCSPISGHKSVSWYQQVLGQGPQFIFQYYEKEERGRGNFPDRFSARQFPNYSSELNVNALLLGDSALYLCASSVLRDRGETQYFGPGTRLLVL.

The genes are TRBV24-1 and TRBJ2-1; TRBD1 matches at 7 bases. The CDR3 extends over 13 amino acids. CDR1 and CDR2 from the germline V gene are KGHDR and SFDVKD. V shed 8 bases and J 5 bases; nucleotides not matched to a gene: 5. This CDR3 reads CATNSGTDNEQFF. CDR3 in DNA: TGTGCCACCAACTCCGGGACAGACAATGAGCAGTTCTTC.

This chain connects TRBV19 to TRBJ2-2; 10 nucleotides agree with TRBD1. This CDR3 spans 15 amino acids. Germline CDR1 reads LNHDA; CDR2 reads SQIVND (reference sequence). V lost 6 bases to trimming and J lost 3 bases; unmatched junction nucleotides: 4. The CDR3 here is CASRLGTGDTGELFF. The CDR3 DNA sequence: TGTGCCAGTAGACTCGGGACAGGGGACACCGGGGAGCTGTTTTTT. The full variable domain, in which reference TRBV19 and TRBJ2-2 provide the parts outside the CDR3, is DGGITQSPKYLFRKEGQNVTLSCEQNLNHDAMYWYRQDPGQGLRLIYYSQIVNDFQKGDIAEGYSVSREKKESFPLTVTSAQKNPTAFYLCASRLGTGDTGELFFGEGSRLTVL.

This chain connects TRBV11-2 to TRBJ1-3; no reliable D call. The germline gives CDR1 SGHAT, CDR2 FQNNGV. The CDR3 consists of 14 residues. Trimming cost V 5 bases and J 4 bases, with 12 bases left between them. CDR3 region: CASSLRAEGNTIYF. CDR3 sequence (DNA): TGTGCCAGCAGCCTGAGGGCGGAAGGAAACACCATATATTTT.

The chain joins TRBV5-4 to TRBJ1-1, with 9 bases identical to TRBD1. V shed 7 bases, J shed 1 base, and the junction held 11 bases outside the gene matches. The CDR3 runs 16 residues. Germline-derived CDR1 and CDR2 are SGHNT and YYREEE (reference sequence). The CDR3 nucleotides are TGTGCCAGCTCCCTCGGGGGGACAGGGTGGAACACTGAAGCTTTCTTT. Its protein product is CASSLGGTGWNTEAFF.

The J gene is TRBJ1-6, the V gene TRBV7-9, with a possible D match to TRBD1 (6 bases). There are 15 residues in the CDR3. The ends were cut back, 4 bases at V and 6 bases at J, with 13 bases in the middle. Germline assignment: CDR1 SEHNR and CDR2 FQNEAQ (reference sequence). The chain's CDR3 is CASSSATGRNSPLHF. CDR3 coding DNA: TGTGCCAGCAGCTCCGCGACAGGACGTAATTCACCCCTCCACTTT.

This chain links TRBV6-2 or TRBV6-3 with TRBJ2-5, with a possible D match to TRBD1 (5 bases). In germline, CDR1 is MNHEY, CDR2 SVGEGT. The CDR3 totals 15 residues. V shed 5 bases and J shed 2 bases, with 15 bases lying between them. The DNA for the CDR3 is TGTGCCAGCAGTCAAACCCCTGGACAACAAGAGACCCAGTACTTC. Its protein is CASSQTPGQQETQYF.

The gene calls are TRBV6-5 and TRBJ1-2, with TRBD1 matching 9 bases. The ends lost 6 bases at V and 7 bases at J; junction bases unmatched: 12. This CDR3 is 15 amino acids long. Per the germline V gene, CDR1 is MNHEY and CDR2 is SVGAGI. CDR3 sequence: CASRGEQGARGGYTF. CDR3 DNA sequence: TGTGCCAGCAGGGGAGAACAGGGGGCTCGCGGTGGCTACACCTTC.

The rearrangement joins TRBV28 to TRBJ2-1, with a tentative D call TRBD1 (5 bases). The CDR3 consists of 17 residues. Germline assignment: CDR1 MDHEN and CDR2 SYDVKM. V was cut by 1 base and J by 8 bases, with 21 bases left in between. The CDR3 nucleotides are TGTGCCAGCAGTTTATCCCCCGGGCACTCTATAGGGGATGAGCAGTTCTTC. This encodes CASSLSPGHSIGDEQFF.

The J gene is TRBJ2-1, the V gene TRBV10-1; no clear D. Per germline, CDR1 WNHNN and CDR2 SYGVQD (reference sequence). The CDR3 sequence is 12 residues long. The V end lost 0 bases, the J end lost 8 bases, and 5 bases lay between the germline ends. CDR3 in DNA: TGCGCCAGCAGTGAGTCTATCCATGAGCAGTTCTTC. This sequence encodes CASSESIHEQFF.

The chain employs TRBV4-1 and TRBJ2-3; D not resolved. The CDR3 totals 15 residues. V lost 0 bases and J 6 bases, leaving 13 bases between the germline ends. CDR1 is MGHRA, CDR2 YSYEKL, per germline. The CDR3 sequence: CASSQDLYVRDTQYF. CDR3 in DNA: TGCGCCAGCAGCCAAGATTTATACGTCCGGGATACGCAGTATTTT.

The rearrangement uses TRBV19 and TRBJ2-3; 7 nucleotides agree with TRBD2. V lost 10 bases, J lost 1 base, and 5 bases stayed unmatched. CDR3 length: 13 amino acids. Germline V gene lookup returns CDR1 LNHDA and CDR2 SQIVND (reference sequence). This CDR3 is CATWAGGTDTQYF. CDR3 nucleotides: TGTGCCACCTGGGCGGGGGGCACAGATACGCAGTATTTT.